Each of the 21 T cell receptor beta chains below was sequenced from the same sample in a study of blood T cell repertoires in COVID-19. The data were produced by immunoSEQ multiplex PCR, yet TCRdb's version contains in-frame clones alone and is incomplete. The table shows hundreds of thousands of clones, with about 83% occurring only once. The sample was PBMCs or T cells enriched from blood (not recorded which). All receptors come from a woman between 40 and 55 years old who had recovered from COVID-19.

V is TRBV7-6 and J is TRBJ2-5; D is possibly TRBD2 (6 bases). The CDR3 length is 14 residues. Germline-derived CDR1 and CDR2 are SGHVS and FNYEAQ. Trimming cost V 1 base and J 5 bases, with 11 bases left between them. CDR3 bases: TGTGCCAGCAGCTTAGAAGCGGGCGGGGAGACCCAGTACTTC. Translated: CASSLEAGGETQYF.

The gene calls are TRBV6-5 and TRBJ2-5; D possibly corresponds to TRBD2 (5 bases). Germline assignment: CDR1 MNHEY and CDR2 SVGAGI. CDR3 size: 12 residues. V gave up 9 bases and J gave up 5 bases, with 13 bases separating them. Written as DNA, the CDR3 is TGTGCCAGTCCCCTAGAGCGGGAGACCCAGTACTTC. Translated: CASPLERETQYF.

The table lists this clone with a count of one. The V call is TRBV15, the J call TRBJ2-1; 7 bases map to TRBD1. From germline, CDR1 is LNHNV and CDR2 YYDKDF (reference sequence). V was pared by 1 base and J by 8 bases, with 8 bases of the junction left unmatched. The CDR3 loop spans 15 amino acids. The CDR3 bases are TGTGCCACCAGCAGAGCCCGGGACAGCTGGGATGAGCAGTTCTTC. Residues: CATSRARDSWDEQFF.

The chain carries TRBV6-1 and TRBJ2-6; D remains unclear. Germline V lookup: CDR1 MNHNS, CDR2 SASEGT. Trimming left V 1 base short and J 0 bases short, with 13 bases between. The length of the CDR3 is 18 residues. CDR3 region: CASSEVRLGDSGANVLTF. CDR3 coding DNA: TGTGCCAGCAGTGAAGTTCGTCTGGGCGACTCTGGGGCCAACGTCCTGACTTTC.

The chain has TRBV24-1 and TRBJ2-7; 12 nucleotides line up with TRBD2. The CDR3 contains 15 residues. The trim removed 3 bases at V and 9 bases at J, leaving 8 bases unmatched. CDR1 is KGHDR, CDR2 SFDVKD, per germline. As DNA, the CDR3 is TGTGCCACCAGTGATCCAGGACTAGCGGGATTCGCGCAGTACTTC. Translated, it gives CATSDPGLAGFAQYF.

The chain joins TRBV7-9 to TRBJ2-4, with 7 bases that match TRBD1. This CDR3 spans 15 amino acids. V was pared by 4 bases and J by 8 bases, with 11 bases of the junction left unmatched. CDR1 is SEHNR, CDR2 FQNEAQ, per germline (reference sequence). The CDR3 spells CASSYYRTGADIQYF. The CDR3 DNA sequence: TGTGCCAGCAGCTACTACAGAACAGGGGCGGACATTCAGTACTTC.

The chain joins TRBV3-1 (or the pseudogene TRBV3-2) to TRBJ1-3; no definite D call. V shed 4 bases and J shed 4 bases, with 11 bases lying between them. The CDR3 length is 14 residues. Germline CDR1 LGHDT, CDR2 YNNKEL (reference sequence). The CDR3 coding sequence is TGTGCCAGCAGCCCCCCTACCTCCGGAAACACCATATATTTT. Protein: CASSPPTSGNTIYF.

The genes are TRBV7-9 and TRBJ2-3; D unclear. This CDR3 has 11 amino acids. Germline values: CDR1 SEHNR, CDR2 FQNEAQ (reference sequence). The germline V and J ends were trimmed by 5 bases and 3 bases, with 3 bases remaining between them. The CDR3 spells CASSLTDTQYF. CDR3 DNA: TGTGCCAGCAGCCTAACAGATACGCAGTATTTT.

The chain links TRBV4-1 to TRBJ1-6; 10 bases fit TRBD1. The CDR3 sequence is 15 residues long. Germline V CDR1 and CDR2: MGHRA, YSYEKL. Trimming took 5 bases from V and 10 from J; bases not matched to a gene: 8. The CDR3 sequence is CASSKRTGGESPLHF. CDR3 bases: TGCGCCAGCAGCAAAAGGACAGGGGGAGAGTCACCCCTCCACTTT.

The chain employs TRBV7-9 and TRBJ2-1, with D possibly matching TRBD2 (5 bases). This CDR3 spans 14 amino acids. The V gene's germline CDR1 is SEHNR and CDR2 FQNEAQ (reference sequence). With 5 bases removed from V and 4 bases from J, the gap between germline ends came to 12 bases. The CDR3 DNA is TGTGCCAGCAGCATCCCCCGGGAATACAATGAGCAGTTCTTC. As protein: CASSIPREYNEQFF.

CDR3 DNA: TGTGCCAGTAGTCCGACTAGCGGGAGGGTTTACAATGAGCAGTTCTTC. This gives the protein CASSPTSGRVYNEQFF. The rearrangement links TRBV19 to TRBJ2-1, with 14 bases fitting TRBD2. Losses at the gene ends were 5 bases for V and 4 bases for J; bases not matched to a gene: 4. The CDR3 has 16 residues. Looked up from germline, CDR1 is LNHDA and CDR2 is SQIVND (reference sequence).

As for this clone: Germline is not matched at one junction end, which may reflect a read error. The chain links TRBV28 to TRBJ2-5; TRBD2 aligns across 9 bases. The CDR3 length is 14 residues. The germline CDR1 and CDR2 sequences are MDHEN and SYDVKM. The CDR3 loop reads CASSFSLAGLEPHF. The CDR3 coding sequence is TGTGCCAGCAGTTTTAGTCTAGCGGGATTAGAACCCCACTTC. The full variable domain, its missing parts supplied by reference TRBV28 and TRBJ2-5, is DVKVTQSSRYLVKRTGEKVFLECVQDMDHENMFWYRQDPGLGLRLIYFSYDVKMKEKGDIPEGYSVSREKKERFSLILESASTNQTSMYLCASSFSLAGLEPHFGPGTRLLVL.

The chain couples TRBV20-1 to TRBJ2-3; no clear D gene. The CDR3 is 11 residues long. Per the germline V gene, CDR1 is DFQATT and CDR2 is SNEGSKA (reference sequence). V was trimmed by 6 bases and J by 7 bases, leaving 11 bases between them. Here the CDR3 reads CSAAPSNTQYF. CDR3 nucleotides: TGCAGTGCGGCCCCTTCGAATACGCAGTATTTT.

The chain carries TRBV7-3 and TRBJ2-3; 10 bases are shared with TRBD1. The germline V gene encodes CDR1 SGHTA and CDR2 FQGTGA. This CDR3 comprises 15 residues. The trim removed 2 bases at V and 3 bases at J, leaving 2 bases unmatched. The DNA for the CDR3 is TGTGCCAGCAGCTTACGACAGGGGGCAACAGATACGCAGTATTTT. Translation gives CASSLRQGATDTQYF.

This clone occurred a few times. V is TRBV11-3 and J is TRBJ1-4; perhaps TRBD1 as D (6 bases). This CDR3 contains 18 residues. Looked up from germline, CDR1 is SGHNT and CDR2 is YENEEA. V shed 5 bases and J shed 8 bases, with 27 bases lying between them. CDR3 sequence: CASSRRRNTGKGTEKLFF. The CDR3 DNA reads TGTGCCAGCAGCCGACGCCGCAACACAGGGAAAGGGACAGAAAAACTGTTTTTT.

The chain uses TRBV6-6 and TRBJ1-6; no reliable D call. The germline V gene has CDR1 MNHNY and CDR2 SVGAGI (reference sequence). V lost 2 bases and J 6 bases, leaving 8 bases between the germline ends. The CDR3 loop spans 14 amino acids. In DNA, the CDR3 is TGTGCCAGCAGTTACGGGCAGGCTAATTCACCCCTCCACTTT. As protein: CASSYGQANSPLHF.

This clone has only one observation. The chain joins TRBV5-4 to TRBJ2-2; 7 bases match TRBD1. This CDR3 is built from 15 residues. V lost 1 base to trimming and J lost 3 bases; unmatched junction nucleotides: 3. Looked up from germline, CDR1 is SGHNT and CDR2 is YYREEE (reference sequence). CDR3 DNA: TGTGCCAGCAGCTTGCGGGACAGATACACCGGGGAGCTGTTTTTT. Translating it yields CASSLRDRYTGELFF.

This chain connects TRBV27 to TRBJ1-1, with 9 bases matching TRBD1. CDR3 length: 15 residues. The V gene end was trimmed by 8 bases and the J gene end by 4 bases; junction bases not matched to a gene: 11. The germline V gene encodes CDR1 MNHEY and CDR2 SMNVEV (reference sequence). The CDR3 loop reads CASLPTGQGGTEAFF. The CDR3, as DNA: TGTGCCAGCCTACCCACGGGACAGGGAGGCACTGAAGCTTTCTTT.

The chain employs TRBV5-4 and TRBJ2-7, with TRBD1 matching 9 bases. Trimming cost V 2 bases and J 2 bases; bases outside gene matches: 20. The CDR3 has 20 amino acids. Germline loops: CDR1 SGHNT, CDR2 YYREEE (reference sequence). CDR3 DNA sequence: TGTGCCAGCAGCTTCCACCGGGACAGGGAAGGGATTAGCGGAACCTACGAGCAGTACTTC. This sequence encodes CASSFHRDREGISGTYEQYF.

The rearrangement joins TRBV27 to TRBJ2-1, with 9 bases lining up with TRBD1. Germline trimming cut 5 bases from V and 4 bases from J; bases unmatched to any gene: 6. The CDR3 covers 15 residues. The germline V gene encodes CDR1 MNHEY and CDR2 SMNVEV (reference sequence). The CDR3 bases are TGTGCCAGCAGTCAACGACAGGGGGTATACAATGAGCAGTTCTTC. Its translation: CASSQRQGVYNEQFF.

This chain joins TRBV28 and TRBJ1-1; no firm D call. V was pared by 3 bases and J by 0 bases, with 11 bases between. The length of the CDR3 is 15 residues. Germline V CDR1 and CDR2: MDHEN, SYDVKM. This chain's CDR3 is CASSLPVIMNTEAFF. CDR3 in DNA: TGTGCCAGCAGTTTGCCGGTAATCATGAACACTGAAGCTTTCTTT.